Described below is a single T cell receptor (beta chain) sequence and its context. The antigen is unknown. A single record per CDR3 protein comes from TCRdb applying MiXCR to the RT-PCR reads. The top ten hold roughly 11% of the sample, which has around 850,000 distinct CDR3 sequences, less than 20% seen once. CDR3 size: 16 residues. The V segment lost 5 bases and the J segment 0 bases; nucleotides outside the gene matches: 6. Germline lookup yields CDR1 SGHVS and CDR2 FQNEAQ. These data come from a study of response to subunit inactivated influenza vaccine. General study points: The authors suggested that every seasonal influenza vaccination recruits few new T cells.

This TCR was sampled from a man between 50 and 59 years old who received an inactivated influenza vaccine. Sequenced here: PBMCs from blood, sampled around 5 days after vaccination. The chain carries TRBV7-8 and TRBJ2-2; 7 bases match TRBD2. The CDR3 sequence is CASSPRGESNTGELFF. Written as DNA, the CDR3 is TGTGCCAGCAGCCCCCGGGGGGAATCGAACACCGGGGAGCTGTTTTTT.